This TCR beta chain was documented in a study of T cells in Graves' hyperthyroidism and ophthalmopathy. This clonotype was detected a few times. Its specificity is unknown. Out of around 10 ml of fresh peripheral blood came the PBMCs. RNA transcripts served as the template for amplifying TCR beta CDR3 regions. A set of HTBI primers served as the primers for a first-round RT-PCR of the TCR CDR3. TCRdb reanalysed the multiplex PCR reads using MiXCR and keeps one entry per CDR3 protein. The sample consists of about 640,000 distinct CDR3 sequences, more than 20% of them appearing once. V lost 7 bases to trimming and J lost 6 bases; unmatched junction nucleotides: 11. The CDR3 contains 14 residues. Germline assignment: CDR1 MDHEN and CDR2 SYDVKM. Study conclusions and caveats: Blood also held most thyroid clonotypes expanded beyond 0.001. In the analysis, a 13 V-J model separated ophthalmopathy from stable hyperthyroidism.

The clonotype originates from a man aged 30-40 years with Graves' ophthalmopathy. Sequencing was performed on blood. This chain uses TRBV28 with TRBJ2-7; 8 bases are a match to TRBD2. The CDR3 region has the DNA TGTGCCAGCACGGGAGGGGGGAGGCCCGGCGAGCAGTACTTC. Translation gives CASTGGGRPGEQYF.